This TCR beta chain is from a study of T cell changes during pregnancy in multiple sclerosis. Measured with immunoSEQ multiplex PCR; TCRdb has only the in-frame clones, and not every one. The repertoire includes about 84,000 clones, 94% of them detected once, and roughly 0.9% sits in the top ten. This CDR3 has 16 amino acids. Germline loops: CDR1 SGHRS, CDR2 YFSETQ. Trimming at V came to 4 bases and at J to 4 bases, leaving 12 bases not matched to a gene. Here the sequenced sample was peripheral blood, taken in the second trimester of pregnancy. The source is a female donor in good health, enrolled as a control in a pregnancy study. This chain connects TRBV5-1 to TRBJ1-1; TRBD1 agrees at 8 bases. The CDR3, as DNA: TGCGCCAGCAGCGCTAGCCTCAGGGGGCACAGCACTGAAGCTTTCTTT. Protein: CASSASLRGHSTEAFF.